Listed here is a single T cell receptor beta chain. The data belong to a study of blood T cell repertoires in COVID-19. Study-level information: Acute and convalescent COVID-19 samples came from the United States, Italy and Spain. T cells, B-cell-depleted T cells, or PBMCs provided the cDNA or gDNA that served as material.

In the authors' workflow: Reference gene primer amplification yielded estimated nucleated cell counts. This table comes from immunoSEQ multiplex PCR, and its TCRdb copy is limited to in-frame clones, with some not included. For V, J and clone size, that table is used; D and trimming come from the DNA. The sample holds about 75,000 clones, 85% to 90% seen once. Material for sequencing was peripheral blood. This sequence was found in a human donor in a cohort sampled during active COVID-19.

CDR3: CASSQDLDEGPYEQYF. The CDR3 region has the DNA TGCGCCAGCAGCCAAGATCTGGATGAGGGCCCCTACGAGCAGTACTTC. The rearrangement joins TRBV4-3 to TRBJ2-7; D might be TRBD2 (5 bases). The CDR3 loop spans 16 amino acids. V lost 0 bases to trimming and J lost 2 bases, with 14 bases between them. The V gene's germline CDR1 is LGHNA and CDR2 YSLEER.